The rows below give T cell receptor beta chains drawn from one sample of a study of control samples from healthy donors and cancer patients. This table comes from immunoSEQ multiplex PCR, and its TCRdb copy is limited to in-frame clones, with some not included. The data hold about 85,000 clones, with 70% to 90% observed a single time. Sequencing was performed on blood. The receptors derive from a woman in her fifties or sixties in good health. Each CDR3 is given with its conserved first and last residue. A D gene is named only where the DNA matches it firmly. Expanded clones get a size class; other rows say once, few or many, or leave the size out.

v_gene	abundance	d_gene	j_gene	CDR3nt	CDR3aa
TRBV28	.	.	TRBJ1-1	TGTGCCAGCAGTTTGACAGGAGGGAACACTGAAGCTTTCTTT	CASSLTGGNTEAFF
TRBV7-2	.	.	TRBJ2-7	TGTGCCAGCAGTACAGGGGCGGGAGGAGGCTACGAGCAGTACTTC	CASSTGAGGGYEQYF
TRBV10-1	once	.	TRBJ2-1	TGCGCCAGCAATCGAGGGCCCCTGCCCTACAATGAGCAGTTCTTC	CASNRGPLPYNEQFF
TRBV27	.	TRBD2	TRBJ2-7	TGTGCCAGCAGTCCGTGGACTAGCCGGGACAACGAGCAGTACTTC	CASSPWTSRDNEQYF
TRBV30	.	.	TRBJ2-7	TGTGCCTGGGCGCGGGGTAAAGCCTACGAGCAGTACTTC	CAWARGKAYEQYF
TRBV5-6	.	.	TRBJ1-5	TGTGCCAGCAGTCCACCAGACCTCGTCAGCAATCAGCCCCAGCATTTT	CASSPPDLVSNQPQHF
TRBV15	.	TRBD1	TRBJ2-5	TGTGCCACCAGCAGAGGGACAGGCCAAGAGACCCAGTACTTC	CATSRGTGQETQYF
TRBV5-6	.	TRBD1	TRBJ1-5	TGTGCCAGCAGCGCAGACAGGGGAGCTCAGCCCCAGCATTTT	CASSADRGAQPQHF
TRBV19	.	TRBD1	TRBJ2-1	TGTGCCAGTAGTATCCCGGGACAGAGCTCCTACAATGAGCAGTTCTTC	CASSIPGQSSYNEQFF
TRBV11-2	.	TRBD1	TRBJ2-4	TGTGCCAGCAGCCCATCGACAGGGGCCAAAAACATTCAGTACTTC	CASSPSTGAKNIQYF
TRBV12-2	.	.	TRBJ1-6	TGTGCAAGTCGCTTAGCCTCCTGGACAGGGAGCTCCTATAATTCACCCCTCCACTTT	CASRLASWTGSSYNSPLHF
TRBV18	.	TRBD1	TRBJ1-2	TGTGCCAGCTCACCGGAACAGGGGGCTGGGGGCTACACCTTC	CASSPEQGAGGYTF
TRBV28	.	TRBD1	TRBJ1-1	TGTGCCAGCAGTTTCAGGGGAAGGGGGCCTTTCTTT	CASSFRGRGPFF
TRBV6-2/TRBV6-3	few	.	TRBJ1-3	TGTGCCAGCAGTTACTCGACAGGAAACACCATATATTTT	CASSYSTGNTIYF
TRBV7-9	.	.	TRBJ2-4	TGTGCCAGCAGCTTTGGTGGGGACATTCAGTACTTC	CASSFGGDIQYF
TRBV25-1	once	.	TRBJ1-2	TGTGCCAGCAGTGAATTGGGGACGCACTATGGCTACACCTTC	CASSELGTHYGYTF
TRBV18	.	TRBD1	TRBJ1-3	TGTGCCAGCTCACCAGGACAGGGGGACGGAAACACCATATATTTT	CASSPGQGDGNTIYF
TRBV19	.	.	TRBJ1-5	TGTGCCAGTAGCCAGGGGTACCGGGGGGAGGGCAATCAGCCCCAGCATTTT	CASSQGYRGEGNQPQHF
TRBV2	.	.	TRBJ2-1	TGTGCCAGCAGTGCTACAGGAGCTAGCTCTAATGAGCAGTTCTTC	CASSATGASSNEQFF
TRBV2	.	TRBD1	TRBJ2-3	TGTGCCAGCAGTGAGGACAGGGGATTCGTGGATACGCAGTATTTT	CASSEDRGFVDTQYF
TRBV19	.	.	TRBJ1-1	TGTGCCAGTAGTAACCCCAGACTGAACACTGAAGCTTTCTTT	CASSNPRLNTEAFF
TRBV27	.	.	TRBJ2-7	TGTGCCAGCAGTTTTTCAGGTACAGGCTACGAGCAGTACTTC	CASSFSGTGYEQYF
TRBV25-1	once	TRBD1	TRBJ1-1	TGTGCCAGCAGTCAAACCGGGACAGGGAGGACTGAAGCTTTCTTT	CASSQTGTGRTEAFF